Each of the 18 T cell receptor beta chains below was sequenced from the same sample in a study of CD4+ T cells in melanoma. Sequencing was performed with immunoSEQ multiplex PCR; in TCRdb, only in-frame clones are kept and a portion is missing. The sample includes roughly 52,000 clones, 60% to 75% of them seen just once. Sequencing input: tumor tissue. The receptors come from a human donor with melanoma.

V and J are TRBV13 and TRBJ2-4; D remains unclear. This CDR3 has 12 residues. The germline CDR1 and CDR2 sequences are PRHDT and FYEKMQ (reference sequence). V was shortened by 2 bases and J by 3 bases, with 2 bases between the two germline ends. The CDR3 here is CASSLYKNIQYF. CDR3 coding DNA: TGTGCCAGCAGCTTATACAAAAACATTCAGTACTTC.

This clone was seen a few times. The V call is TRBV10-3, the J call TRBJ2-3; the match to TRBD2 covers 9 bases. Germline CDR1 is ENHRY and CDR2 is SYGVKD. Trimming removed 3 bases from V and 1 base from J; junction bases left unmatched: 2. The CDR3 sequence is 15 residues long. The CDR3 nucleotides are TGTGCCATCAGTGAAGTAGCGGGGGGCACAGATACGCAGTATTTT. Translating gives CAISEVAGGTDTQYF.

The chain is built from TRBV27 and TRBJ1-1; a weak D match, TRBD1 (5 bases). Germline-derived CDR1 and CDR2 are MNHEY and SMNVEV (reference sequence). Trimming pared 3 bases from V and 1 base from J, leaving 6 bases between. This CDR3 comprises 13 residues. The CDR3: CASSLQGNTEAFF. CDR3 coding DNA: TGTGCCAGCAGTTTGCAGGGGAACACTGAAGCTTTCTTT.

V is TRBV18 and J is TRBJ2-7, with 9 nucleotides matching TRBD1. The V segment lost 3 bases and the J segment 4 bases; nucleotides outside the gene matches: 7. The CDR3 has 15 residues. CDR1 and CDR2 (germline): KGHSH, LQKENI. CDR3 sequence (DNA): TGTGCCAGCTCACCCGGACAGGGGCCCCGGTACGAGCAGTACTTC. Translated, it gives CASSPGQGPRYEQYF.

Many counts were recorded for this clone. The V call is TRBV27, the J call TRBJ1-1, with D possibly being TRBD1 (6 bases). Trimming removed 5 bases from V and 3 bases from J, with 10 bases in between. This CDR3 contains 13 residues. Germline CDR1 reads MNHEY; CDR2 reads SMNVEV (reference sequence). The CDR3 DNA reads TGTGCCAGCAGTGGCGGGGGGCACACTGAAGCTTTCTTT. Translation: CASSGGGHTEAFF.

This clone is medium-sized in the sample. The J gene is TRBJ1-2, the V gene TRBV28, with TRBD1 identical over 12 bases. Germline CDR1 is MDHEN and CDR2 is SYDVKM. The CDR3 length is 14 residues. V gave up 3 bases and J gave up 10 bases; unmatched junction bases: 6. CDR3 DNA sequence: TGTGCCAGCAGTTTGTCCGGGACAGGGGGCTCCTACACCTTC. Protein: CASSLSGTGGSYTF.

This chain uses TRBV7-6 with TRBJ2-2; unclear D gene. The CDR3 extends over 15 amino acids. CDR1 SGHVS and CDR2 FNYEAQ come from the germline V gene. V was cut by 0 bases and J by 2 bases, with 7 bases left in between. CDR3: CASSLAISNTGELFF. The DNA for the CDR3 is TGTGCCAGCAGCTTAGCGATCAGCAACACCGGGGAGCTGTTTTTT.

Points on this clone: A read error may be the cause here, since a much bigger clone is one base away. Because the CDR3 is missing its conserved closing phenylalanine or tryptophan, this is likely a read error. The chain employs TRBV7-3 and TRBJ2-2; TRBD2 aligns across 11 bases. The CDR3 loop spans 15 amino acids. The J segment lost 7 bases and the V segment lost 5 bases, leaving 6 bases of the junction unmatched. Germline CDR1 and CDR2: SGHTA and FQGTGA. CDR3 nucleotides: TGTGCCAGCAGCCCCACCGGGACTAGCGGCGGGGAGCTGTTTTTA. Translated, it gives CASSPTGTSGGELFL.

The chain has TRBV2 and TRBJ1-3, with 7 positions matching TRBD1. V shed 6 bases, J shed 4 bases, and the junction held 9 bases outside the gene matches. Per the germline V gene, CDR1 is SNHLY and CDR2 is FYNNEI. This CDR3 has 15 amino acids. The chain's CDR3 is CASRRRRGQGNTIYF. As DNA, the CDR3 is TGTGCCAGCAGGAGACGGAGGGGGCAAGGAAACACCATATATTTT.

V and J are TRBV11-2 and TRBJ2-7; D possibly uses TRBD1 or TRBD2 (5 bases each). Germline CDR1 is SGHAT and CDR2 is FQNNGV. The V end was cut by 3 bases, the J end by 0 bases, with 12 bases between. CDR3 length equals 15 residues. CDR3 protein: CASSFNRGGSYEQYF. CDR3 coding DNA: TGTGCCAGCAGCTTTAATCGTGGGGGCTCCTACGAGCAGTACTTC.

This rearrangement joins TRBV28 to TRBJ1-5, with D possibly TRBD1 on 5 matching bases. This CDR3 region has 16 residues. V shed 3 bases and J shed 3 bases, with 15 bases lying between them. Germline assignment: CDR1 MDHEN and CDR2 SYDVKM. The CDR3 region is CASSFLRGAINQPQHF. CDR3 sequence (DNA): TGTGCCAGCAGTTTTCTTCGAGGGGCCATCAATCAGCCCCAGCATTTT. Looking up the rest from reference TRBV28 and TRBJ1-5 gives the full variable domain: DVKVTQSSRYLVKRTGEKVFLECVQDMDHENMFWYRQDPGLGLRLIYFSYDVKMKEKGDIPEGYSVSREKKERFSLILESASTNQTSMYLCASSFLRGAINQPQHFGDGTRLSIL.

The rearrangement uses TRBV7-6 and TRBJ2-5, with 7 bases aligning to TRBD2. The CDR3 totals 15 residues. Germline lookup yields CDR1 SGHVS and CDR2 FNYEAQ. V lost 4 bases and J lost 2; bases outside the gene matches: 7. The CDR3 coding sequence is TGTGCCAGCAGCTCCTCCTACGGGGGGCAAGAGACCCAGTACTTC. This codes for CASSSSYGGQETQYF.

This clone is deemed medium-sized. This rearrangement joins TRBV7-8 to TRBJ2-7; D is unresolved. Germline CDR1 SGHVS, CDR2 FQNEAQ. Trimming pared 5 bases from V and 1 base from J, leaving 18 bases between. The CDR3 runs to 16 residues. CDR3 amino acids: CASSPSELSRSYEQYF. The CDR3 DNA reads as TGTGCCAGCAGCCCGTCAGAACTCAGTAGGTCCTACGAGCAGTACTTC.

The chain has TRBV18 and TRBJ2-7; TRBD1 agrees at 10 bases. Losses at the gene ends were 5 bases for V and 3 bases for J; bases not matched to a gene: 1. The CDR3 is made up of 13 amino acids. Looked up from germline, CDR1 is KGHSH and CDR2 is LQKENI. The CDR3 DNA follows: TGTGCCAGCTCAGGACAGGGGGTCTACGAGCAGTACTTC. It encodes CASSGQGVYEQYF.

The chain joins TRBV5-1 to TRBJ2-1; D unresolved. Germline V gene data show CDR1 as SGHRS and CDR2 as YFSETQ. V was clipped by 1 base and J by 3 bases, with 14 bases between them. The CDR3 loop spans 16 amino acids. This CDR3 is CASSLLERAHYNEQFF. The CDR3 DNA is TGCGCCAGCAGCTTGCTCGAAAGGGCCCACTACAATGAGCAGTTCTTC.

The chain is built from TRBV28 and TRBJ1-6; no reliable D call. With 5 bases removed from V and 4 bases from J, the gap between germline ends came to 18 bases. This CDR3 comprises 17 residues. Per germline, CDR1 MDHEN and CDR2 SYDVKM. CDR3 nucleotides: TGTGCCAGCAGTGGCCTGGAGGCCTCGATTTATAATTCACCCCTCCACTTT. This translates into CASSGLEASIYNSPLHF.

The rearrangement links TRBV15 to TRBJ2-2; maybe TRBD2 (6 bases). CDR1 and CDR2 (germline): LNHNV, YYDKDF (reference sequence). This CDR3 region has 14 residues. V lost 2 bases and J lost 12, with 16 bases in between. CDR3 sequence (DNA): TGTGCCACCAGCAGAAATACGGGGGTACTGCAGCTGTTTTTT. As protein: CATSRNTGVLQLFF.

This sequence joins TRBV9 and TRBJ2-1, with D tentatively TRBD1 (6 bases). The V gene's germline CDR1 is SGDLS and CDR2 YYNGEE. V was clipped by 3 bases and J by 3 bases, with 16 bases between them. The CDR3 sequence is 16 residues long. CDR3 sequence: CASSAAYRENYNEQFF. CDR3 bases: TGTGCCAGCAGCGCCGCGTACAGGGAGAACTACAATGAGCAGTTCTTC.